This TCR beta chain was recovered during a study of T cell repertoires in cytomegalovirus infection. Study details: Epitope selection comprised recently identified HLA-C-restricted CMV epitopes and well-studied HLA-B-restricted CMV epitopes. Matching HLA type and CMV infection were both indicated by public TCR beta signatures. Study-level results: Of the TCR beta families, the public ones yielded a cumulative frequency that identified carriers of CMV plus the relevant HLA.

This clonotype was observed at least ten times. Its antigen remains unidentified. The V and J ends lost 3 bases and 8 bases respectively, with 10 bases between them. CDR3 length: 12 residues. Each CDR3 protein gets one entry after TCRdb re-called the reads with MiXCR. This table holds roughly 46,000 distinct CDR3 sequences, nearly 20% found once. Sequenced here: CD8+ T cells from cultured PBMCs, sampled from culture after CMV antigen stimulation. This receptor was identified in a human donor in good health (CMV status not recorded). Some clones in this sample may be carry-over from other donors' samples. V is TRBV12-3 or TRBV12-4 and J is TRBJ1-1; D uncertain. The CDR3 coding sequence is TGTGCCAGCAGTTTCGACCCGTTGGAAGCTTTCTTT. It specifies CASSFDPLEAFF.